This is a list of T cell receptor beta chains from one sample in a study of T-cell memory formation after mild COVID-19. TCRdb reanalysed the 5' RACE reads using MiXCR and keeps one entry per CDR3 protein. Of about 400,000 distinct CDR3 sequences in the sample, 24% are singletons; the top ten hold about 10%. Source material: PBMCs or a T cell subset sorted from them (not recorded which). The source is an adult woman who had mild COVID-19 (a few samples of this study predate the infection). Cell type and time point are not known. The CDR3 runs from the conserved cysteine through the conserved F or W. The D gene is left open where the match is weak. The size field is filled for only some rows; it gives once, few, many or a size class.

v_call	cdr3_length	j_call	clone_size	d_call	cdr3_aa	cdr3_nt
TRBV7-9	15	TRBJ2-6	.	.	CASTPLGAGANVLTF	TGTGCCAGCACCCCGCTAGGTGCTGGGGCCAACGTCCTGACTTTC
TRBV20-1	13	TRBJ1-5	.	TRBD1	CSAHGQGTQPQHF	TGCAGTGCTCACGGACAGGGAACTCAGCCCCAGCATTTT
TRBV7-6	15	TRBJ2-1	many	.	CASSLEGGSYNEQFF	TGTGCCAGCAGCTTGGAGGGAGGCTCCTACAATGAGCAGTTCTTC
TRBV4-1	15	TRBJ2-3	.	TRBD2	CASTGLAGGTDTQYF	TGCGCCAGCACGGGACTAGCGGGGGGCACAGATACGCAGTATTTT
TRBV3-1	15	TRBJ1-2	few	TRBD1	CASSAHRGRNYGYTF	TGTGCCAGCAGCGCGCACAGGGGGCGGAACTATGGCTACACCTTC
TRBV7-2	14	TRBJ1-3	.	TRBD1	CASQTRGPGNTIYF	TGTGCCAGCCAAACGAGGGGGCCTGGAAACACCATATATTTT
TRBV20-1	12	TRBJ1-2	few	.	CSASAGDYGYTF	TGCAGTGCTAGTGCGGGGGACTATGGCTACACCTTC
TRBV4-1	15	TRBJ1-4	many	.	CASSQGYGGNEKLFF	TGCGCCAGCAGCCAAGGGTACGGGGGTAATGAAAAACTGTTTTTT
TRBV11-2	15	TRBJ2-1	.	TRBD2	CASSLVAGDRNEQFF	TGTGCCAGCAGCTTAGTAGCGGGAGATCGGAATGAGCAGTTCTTC
TRBV11-3	18	TRBJ2-1	.	TRBD2	CASSLDHLAGGPPNEQFF	TGTGCCAGCAGCTTAGATCACCTAGCGGGGGGCCCCCCCAATGAGCAGTTCTTC
TRBV11-2	16	TRBJ1-4	few	.	CASREGARDILGKLFF	TGTGCCAGCAGGGAAGGGGCACGGGACATCTTGGGAAAACTGTTTTTT
TRBV6-2/TRBV6-3	14	TRBJ1-6	.	.	CASSYRPRVSPLHF	TGTGCCAGCAGCTACAGGCCGCGGGTTTCACCCCTCCACTTT
TRBV20-1	12	TRBJ1-2	.	.	CSAREQNYGYTF	TGCAGTGCTAGAGAACAGAACTATGGCTACACCTTC
TRBV7-2	15	TRBJ1-6	.	.	CASSPLASYNSPLHF	TGTGCCAGCAGCCCGCTGGCGTCCTATAATTCACCCCTCCACTTT
TRBV9	15	TRBJ2-7	.	TRBD2	CASSSGLAELREQYF	TGTGCCAGCAGCTCCGGACTAGCGGAGCTTCGGGAGCAGTACTTC
TRBV7-2	15	TRBJ2-2	.	TRBD1	CASSFRTGATGELFF	TGTGCCAGCAGCTTTAGGACAGGGGCTACCGGGGAGCTGTTTTTT
TRBV27	14	TRBJ1-5	few	TRBD1	CASSLQGVGQPQHF	TGTGCCAGCAGTTTACAGGGGGTCGGACAGCCCCAGCATTTT
TRBV24-1	17	TRBJ2-2	few	TRBD2	CATSDSRTSGNTGELFF	TGTGCCACCAGTGATTCCCGGACTAGCGGAAACACCGGGGAGCTGTTTTTT
TRBV9	15	TRBJ2-1	.	.	CASSVADSPYNEQFF	TGTGCCAGCAGCGTAGCTGACAGTCCCTACAATGAGCAGTTCTTC
TRBV9	15	TRBJ2-1	few	.	CASSVSGAAHNEQFF	TGTGCCAGCAGCGTCTCAGGGGCGGCGCACAATGAGCAGTTCTTC
TRBV7-6	15	TRBJ2-7	many	TRBD1	CASSLGQGDLYEQYF	TGTGCCAGCAGCTTAGGACAGGGTGATCTCTACGAGCAGTACTTC
TRBV12-3/TRBV12-4	14	TRBJ2-5	few	.	CASRAGQLQETQYF	TGTGCCAGCAGAGCCGGACAGCTCCAAGAGACCCAGTACTTC
TRBV7-3	13	TRBJ2-1	few	TRBD2	CASSPDPSGRLFF	TGTGCCAGCAGCCCTGACCCTAGCGGGAGACTGTTCTTC
TRBV25-1	14	TRBJ2-2	.	.	CASSEEGPTGELFF	TGTGCCAGCAGTGAAGAGGGACCCACCGGGGAGCTGTTTTTT
TRBV3-1	17	TRBJ1-2	.	TRBD1	CASSQEPGTGAYYGYTF	TGTGCCAGCAGCCAAGAGCCCGGGACAGGGGCCTACTATGGCTACACCTTC
TRBV7-8	14	TRBJ2-2	few	TRBD1	CASSWGQTAGELFF	TGTGCCAGCAGCTGGGGACAGACCGCCGGGGAGCTGTTTTTT
TRBV12-3/TRBV12-4	12	TRBJ2-1	few	.	CASSLLRSEQFF	TGTGCCAGCAGCCTCCTGCGGAGTGAGCAGTTCTTC
TRBV13	14	TRBJ2-1	.	.	CASSLTAPKDEQFF	TGTGCCAGCAGCTTAACGGCCCCTAAGGATGAGCAGTTCTTC
TRBV3-1	15	TRBJ2-3	few	.	CASSQRRGSTDTQYF	TGTGCCAGCAGCCAGAGACGGGGAAGCACAGATACGCAGTATTTT
TRBV27	20	TRBJ2-3	.	TRBD2	CASSLEGELAGGPSTDTQYF	TGTGCCAGCAGTTTGGAAGGGGAGCTAGCGGGAGGGCCTAGCACAGATACGCAGTATTTT
TRBV4-1	16	TRBJ2-3	.	TRBD2	CASSQGGTSGWDTQYF	TGCGCCAGCAGCCAAGGAGGGACTAGCGGTTGGGATACGCAGTATTTT
TRBV7-9	15	TRBJ2-4	many	.	CASSSTGQEGNIQYF	TGTGCCAGCAGCTCCACCGGACAGGAGGGAAACATTCAGTACTTC
TRBV20-1	15	TRBJ2-2	.	TRBD2	CSARGAGGSAGELFF	TGCAGTGCTAGAGGGGCGGGAGGATCGGCCGGGGAGCTGTTTTTT
TRBV7-2	15	TRBJ1-2	many	.	CASSLAGAGQYGYTF	TGTGCCAGCAGCTTAGCGGGGGCGGGGCAGTATGGCTACACCTTC
TRBV20-1	11	TRBJ1-4	.	.	CSATSNEKLFF	TGCAGTGCCACTTCAAATGAAAAACTGTTTTTT
TRBV7-9	14	TRBJ2-5	.	.	CASSLSTFQETQYF	TGTGCCAGCAGCTTATCTACCTTCCAAGAGACCCAGTACTTC
TRBV7-3	15	TRBJ2-7	few	TRBD2	CASSPGTSREDEQYF	TGTGCCAGCAGCCCCGGGACTAGCCGTGAAGACGAGCAGTACTTC
TRBV5-1	16	TRBJ1-2	few	TRBD1	CASSSHRTGGNYGYTF	TGCGCCAGCAGCTCACATAGGACAGGGGGAAACTATGGCTACACCTTC
TRBV7-2	13	TRBJ2-7	.	.	CASSPVSSYEQYF	TGTGCCAGCAGCCCAGTGAGCTCCTACGAGCAGTACTTC
TRBV24-1	13	TRBJ2-1	few	.	CATSDLKGYEQFF	TGTGCCACCAGTGATTTGAAGGGGTATGAGCAGTTCTTC
TRBV19	13	TRBJ2-1	few	.	CASSPTNYNEQFF	TGTGCCAGTAGTCCAACAAACTACAATGAGCAGTTCTTC
TRBV5-8	18	TRBJ1-1	.	.	CASSSQQIGVSVNTEAFF	TGTGCCAGCAGCAGCCAGCAGATTGGGGTGTCTGTGAACACTGAAGCTTTCTTT
TRBV2	15	TRBJ1-6	.	.	CASSEQSQGASPLHF	TGTGCCAGCAGTGAACAGAGTCAGGGCGCTTCACCCCTCCACTTT
TRBV27	13	TRBJ2-7	.	.	CASSIRLPYEQYF	TGTGCCAGCAGTATAAGGTTGCCCTACGAGCAGTACTTC
TRBV3-1	16	TRBJ1-3	.	.	CASSQRSVVEGNTIYF	TGTGCCAGCAGCCAACGGTCGGTGGTAGAGGGAAACACCATATATTTT
TRBV12-3/TRBV12-4	18	TRBJ1-5	.	.	CASRFSGTKGGGNQPQHF	TGTGCCAGCAGATTTTCCGGGACAAAGGGAGGGGGCAATCAGCCCCAGCATTTT
TRBV3-1	15	TRBJ2-5	few	TRBD1	CASSLPGQGVETQYF	TGTGCCAGCAGCCTACCGGGACAGGGTGTGGAGACCCAGTACTTC
TRBV21-1	16	TRBJ2-5	few	.	CASSSRIAGGPETQYF	TGTGCCAGCAGCAGCCGGATAGCGGGAGGGCCGGAGACCCAGTACTTC
TRBV20-1	14	TRBJ2-1	.	.	CSAMGGAVYNEQFF	TGCAGTGCTATGGGGGGGGCTGTCTACAATGAGCAGTTCTTC
TRBV4-1	13	TRBJ1-1	few	.	CASSQWFGTEAFF	TGCGCCAGCAGCCAATGGTTCGGAACTGAAGCTTTCTTT
TRBV20-1	16	TRBJ2-7	few	TRBD2	CSARGSGGGLTYEQYF	TGCAGTGCTAGAGGTTCCGGCGGGGGTTTGACCTACGAGCAGTACTTC
TRBV7-9	17	TRBJ2-3	.	TRBD1	CASSSNHGTGNTDTQYF	TGTGCCAGCAGCTCGAACCACGGGACAGGGAACACAGATACGCAGTATTTT
TRBV20-1	11	TRBJ2-1	.	.	CSATTYNEQFF	TGCAGTGCTACTACCTACAATGAGCAGTTCTTC
TRBV12-3/TRBV12-4	16	TRBJ2-4	.	.	CASSPEWGLAKNIQYF	TGTGCCAGCAGTCCTGAATGGGGCCTAGCCAAAAACATTCAGTACTTC
TRBV7-2	14	TRBJ1-3	.	.	CASSSRQNGNTIYF	TGTGCCAGCAGTTCTCGACAGAATGGAAACACCATATATTTT